The rows below give T cell receptor beta chains drawn from one sample of a study of T cell repertoires in cytomegalovirus infection. In TCRdb, the reads were re-called with MiXCR into one record per CDR3 protein. The sample holds around 300,000 distinct CDR3 sequences, over 7.5% seen once. Sequenced: PBMCs. The receptors were sampled from a human donor in good health (CMV status not recorded). Some clones in this sample may be carry-over from other donors' samples. Both conserved end residues are part of each CDR3. A D gene is named only where the DNA matches it firmly. For some rows the clone size is stated as once, few or many, or as a class when expanded; others skip it.

size	D	V	J	CDR3	DNA
many	-	TRBV24-1	TRBJ2-6	CATSDRYRGGPGANVLTF	TGTGCCACCAGTGACCGATACAGGGGAGGTCCTGGGGCCAACGTCCTGACTTTC
-	-	TRBV15	TRBJ2-3	CATSRDIGLATDTQYF	TGTGCCACCAGCAGAGATATCGGGCTAGCCACAGATACGCAGTATTTT
few	-	TRBV10-3	TRBJ2-7	CAISGGSDTYEQYF	TGTGCCATCAGTGGGGGTTCCGACACATACGAGCAGTACTTC
-	-	TRBV19	TRBJ1-6	CASSISGSSYNSPLHF	TGTGCCAGTAGTATCTCCGGGAGCTCCTATAATTCACCCCTCCACTTT
many	-	TRBV28	TRBJ1-2	CASSLSSGVKGYGYTF	TGTGCCAGCAGTTTAAGTTCTGGCGTCAAGGGCTATGGCTACACCTTC
many	-	TRBV7-2	TRBJ1-5	CASSLDGYSNQPQHF	TGTGCCAGCAGCCTAGACGGATATAGCAATCAGCCCCAGCATTTT
-	TRBD1	TRBV12-3/TRBV12-4	TRBJ1-1	CASSLMWGEGTGGSTEAFF	TGTGCCAGCAGTTTAATGTGGGGTGAGGGGACAGGGGGCTCTACTGAAGCTTTCTTT
few	-	TRBV5-4	TRBJ2-1	CASSRDGPSYNEQFF	TGTGCCAGCAGCCGGGACGGCCCATCCTACAATGAGCAGTTCTTC
many	-	TRBV7-2	TRBJ1-5	CASSLGLNSNQPQHF	TGTGCCAGCAGCTTAGGGTTGAATAGCAATCAGCCCCAGCATTTT
few	-	TRBV7-3	TRBJ2-3	CASSSQGMGTDTQYF	TGTGCCAGCAGCTCCCAGGGGATGGGCACAGATACGCAGTATTTT
many	-	TRBV7-2	TRBJ1-2	CASSLEGNYGYTF	TGTGCCAGCAGCTTAGAGGGGAACTATGGCTACACCTTC
many	-	TRBV28	TRBJ1-1	CASSFGNRAGERGKAFF	TGTGCCAGCAGTTTCGGGAACAGGGCTGGGGAAAGGGGGAAAGCTTTCTTT
many	-	TRBV9	TRBJ2-4	CASSVEDSENGNIQYF	TGTGCCAGCAGCGTAGAAGACAGCGAGAACGGGAACATTCAGTACTTC
many	-	TRBV18	TRBJ2-2	CASSPLNPGELFF	TGTGCCAGCTCACCACTGAACCCCGGGGAGCTGTTTTTT
many	-	TRBV24-1	TRBJ2-1	CATSDPWTDTSYNEQFF	TGTGCCACCAGTGATCCGTGGACAGATACCTCCTACAATGAGCAGTTCTTC
-	-	TRBV20-1	TRBJ2-7	CSALTTQGYEQYF	TGCAGTGCACTAACGACACAGGGATACGAGCAGTACTTC
-	TRBD2	TRBV3-1	TRBJ2-5	CASSQDSLAGGGRKETQYF	TGTGCCAGCAGCCAAGATTCTCTAGCGGGGGGCGGGCGGAAAGAGACCCAGTACTTC
-	TRBD1	TRBV6-6	TRBJ1-6	CASSYSQGASSPLHF	TGTGCCAGCAGTTACTCACAGGGGGCTAGTTCACCCCTCCACTTT
few	-	TRBV30	TRBJ1-4	CAWSTGTTNEKLFF	TGTGCCTGGAGTACCGGGACAACCAATGAAAAACTGTTTTTT
many	-	TRBV7-2	TRBJ1-5	CASSPGSIPNQPQHF	TGTGCCAGCAGCCCCGGGTCTATCCCCAATCAGCCCCAGCATTTT
few	TRBD1	TRBV6-2/TRBV6-3	TRBJ2-7	CASRWTGNTYEQYF	TGTGCCAGCAGATGGACAGGAAATACCTACGAGCAGTACTTC
-	-	TRBV15	TRBJ2-7	CATSLSTTSYEQYF	TGTGCCACCAGTTTATCGACTACCTCCTACGAGCAGTACTTC
few	TRBD2	TRBV4-3	TRBJ2-2	CASSQDYRGGYAGELFF	TGCGCCAGCAGCCAAGATTATCGGGGGGGGTATGCCGGGGAGCTGTTTTTT
few	TRBD2	TRBV19	TRBJ2-7	CASSIPGLVYEQYF	TGTGCCAGTAGTATCCCGGGACTAGTCTACGAGCAGTACTTC
few	-	TRBV15	TRBJ2-5	CATSRDRHQETQYF	TGTGCCACCAGCAGAGATCGGCACCAAGAGACCCAGTACTTC
many	-	TRBV7-6	TRBJ2-2	CASSSGGDHTGELFF	TGTGCCAGCAGCTCCGGTGGAGATCACACCGGGGAGCTGTTTTTT
few	-	TRBV6-2/TRBV6-3	TRBJ1-2	CASSYSSGPQAGMGYTF	TGTGCCAGCAGTTACTCGTCGGGACCCCAAGCGGGAATGGGCTACACCTTC
many	TRBD2	TRBV7-8	TRBJ2-2	CASSFTSGGAWTGELFF	TGTGCCAGCAGCTTTACTAGCGGGGGGGCGTGGACCGGGGAGCTGTTTTTT
-	-	TRBV27	TRBJ2-3	CASRYIGDFRGSDTQYF	TGTGCCAGCAGATATATTGGGGACTTTAGAGGGTCAGATACGCAGTATTTT